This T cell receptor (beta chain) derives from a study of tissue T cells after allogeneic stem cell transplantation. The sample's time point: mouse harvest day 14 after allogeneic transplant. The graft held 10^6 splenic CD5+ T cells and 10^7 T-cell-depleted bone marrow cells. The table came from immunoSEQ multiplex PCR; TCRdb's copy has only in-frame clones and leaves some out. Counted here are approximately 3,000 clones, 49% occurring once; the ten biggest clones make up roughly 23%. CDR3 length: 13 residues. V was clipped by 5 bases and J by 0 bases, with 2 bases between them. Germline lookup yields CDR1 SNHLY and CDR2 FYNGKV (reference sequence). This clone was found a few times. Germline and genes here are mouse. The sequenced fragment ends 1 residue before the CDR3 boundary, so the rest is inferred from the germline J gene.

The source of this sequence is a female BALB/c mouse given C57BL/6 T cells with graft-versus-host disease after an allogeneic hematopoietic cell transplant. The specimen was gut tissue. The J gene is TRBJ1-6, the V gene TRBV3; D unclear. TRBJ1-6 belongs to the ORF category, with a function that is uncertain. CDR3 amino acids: CASSNSYNSPLYF. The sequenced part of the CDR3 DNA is TGTGCCAGCAGCAATTCCTATAATTCGCCCCTCTAC.